This is a list of T cell receptor delta chains from one sample in a study of delta chains in infants with herpesvirus infections. TCRdb re-called the RT-PCR reads using CATT. The sample consists of under 400 delta-chain clones, about 21% of them appearing once. The sample consisted of peripheral blood, taken at time point 2 of longitudinal follow-up. These receptors were collected from a human donor who was a Ugandan infant, either HIV-exposed or HIV-unexposed (not recorded which). Each CDR3 is given with its conserved first and last residue. A D gene is named only where the DNA matches it firmly. Sizes are listed as once, few or many counts, or a class when the clone is expanded.

d_gene,j_gene,v_gene,abundance,CDR3nt,CDR3aa
TRDD3,TRDJ1,TRDV1,large,TGTGCTCTTGGGGGCGGCCCGCCCTTCCTGCCATACTGGGGGATACGCCGCTACACCGATAAACTCATCTTT,CALGGGPPFLPYWGIRRYTDKLIF
TRDD3,TRDJ1,TRDV1,large,TGTGCTCTTGGGGAAGTACTGGGGGATACGTACACCGATAAACTCATCTTT,CALGEVLGDTYTDKLIF
.,TRDJ1,TRDV1,large,TGTGCTCTTGGGGAATTGAGGGCCCTTCCGCAGGCCGGCGGGGGATCTTCCACCGATAAACTCATCTTT,CALGELRALPQAGGGSSTDKLIF
TRDD3,TRDJ1,TRDV1,large,TGTGCTCTTGGGGACCGCCTTCTGGACTGGGGGATAGGACGAATCGATAAACTCATCTTT,CALGDRLLDWGIGRIDKLIF